Reported below is one TCR beta chain. Antigen specificity is unknown. Donors consisted of healthy bone marrow donors. PCR used 60 Vbeta primers and 13 Jbeta primers. Clones were read by immunoSEQ multiplex PCR, and TCRdb kept only the in-frame ones, dropping some. This table holds about 190,000 clones, roughly 74% found once. This sample was included in a study of cytomegalovirus exposure and HLA in healthy donors. Overall study findings and caveats: Most of the TCR beta V segments (in an earlier analysis) were productive either about 90% or about 30% of the time.

CDR1 LNHDA and CDR2 SQIVND come from the germline V gene (reference sequence). The CDR3 sequence is 16 residues long. V was clipped by 3 bases and J by 0 bases, with 12 bases between them. This chain joins TRBV19 and TRBJ1-3; D is ambiguous. Sequencing used PBMCs. The TCR was taken from a woman in her thirties in good health and CMV-seropositive. In DNA, the CDR3 is TGTGCCAGTAGTATTGAGGCCTTGAGCTCTGGAAACACCATATATTTT. Residues: CASSIEALSSGNTIYF.